This TCR beta chain was recovered during a study of blood T cell repertoires in COVID-19. Study-wide background: PBMCs, B-cell-depleted T cells, or T cells were the source of the cDNA or gDNA that made up the material.

Each participant's cohort was designated according to participant-reported clinical history. The authors' processing: Scientists estimated how many nucleated cells there were by amplifying reference gene primers. The table came from immunoSEQ multiplex PCR; TCRdb's copy has only in-frame clones and leaves some out. V and J calls and clone size follow that table, whereas D and trimming were derived from the DNA. The sample carries around 160,000 clones, 80% to 85% recorded once. CDR3 length: 13 amino acids. The V gene's germline CDR1 is MDHEN and CDR2 SYDVKM. J was trimmed by 2 bases and V by 6 bases; bases with no gene match: 4.

The chain uses TRBV28 and TRBJ2-7, with 7 bases matching TRBD1. This sequence originates from a woman aged 55-75 years who had recovered from COVID-19. The sequencing sample was made of PBMCs or T cells enriched from blood (not recorded which). The CDR3, as DNA: TGTGCCAGCAGGGGGGACAGAACCTACGAGCAGTACTTC. Translation gives CASRGDRTYEQYF. Variable domain in full (rest from reference TRBV28 and TRBJ2-7): DVKVTQSSRYLVKRTGEKVFLECVQDMDHENMFWYRQDPGLGLRLIYFSYDVKMKEKGDIPEGYSVSREKKERFSLILESASTNQTSMYLCASRGDRTYEQYFGPGTRLTVT.